The clone carrying this TCR beta chain showed up just once. No antigen is known for it. This sample's time point: week 23, last vaccination. Every vaccine dose comprised 300 ug of mutant IDH1 20-mer peptide plus topical imiquimod. CDR1 and CDR2 (germline): SNHLY, FYNNEI. Trimming removed 6 bases at V and 3 bases at J, with 17 bases between. The CDR3 consists of 16 residues. The data derive from a study of a mutant IDH1 vaccine in newly diagnosed glioma. Study-wide background: Either 4-6 weeks after radiotherapy alone or alongside temozolomide, vaccination was begun. Treated patients had a mean age of approximately 40 years and an approximately 60% male, around 38% female split. Patients previously underwent radiotherapy, temozolomide, or both, and most underwent both.

Using immunoSEQ multiplex PCR, the repertoire was profiled, and TCRdb retains in-frame clones only, with some absent. Of more than 35,000 clones in the sample, roughly 81% are singletons; the top ten hold about 5%. Study observations and caveats: Top-clonotype changes in peripheral T cells seemed unrelated to pseudoprogression.

The source is a man aged 35-49 years with glioma. The specimen comprised PBMCs, sampled from a glioma patient whose treatment included an IDH1 peptide vaccine. The V call is TRBV2, the J call TRBJ2-2; weak D call: TRBD1 (6 bases). CDR3 bases: TGTGCCAGCAGGCCGAGCACAGGGTTTTACACCGGGGAGCTGTTTTTT. Its protein product is CASRPSTGFYTGELFF.